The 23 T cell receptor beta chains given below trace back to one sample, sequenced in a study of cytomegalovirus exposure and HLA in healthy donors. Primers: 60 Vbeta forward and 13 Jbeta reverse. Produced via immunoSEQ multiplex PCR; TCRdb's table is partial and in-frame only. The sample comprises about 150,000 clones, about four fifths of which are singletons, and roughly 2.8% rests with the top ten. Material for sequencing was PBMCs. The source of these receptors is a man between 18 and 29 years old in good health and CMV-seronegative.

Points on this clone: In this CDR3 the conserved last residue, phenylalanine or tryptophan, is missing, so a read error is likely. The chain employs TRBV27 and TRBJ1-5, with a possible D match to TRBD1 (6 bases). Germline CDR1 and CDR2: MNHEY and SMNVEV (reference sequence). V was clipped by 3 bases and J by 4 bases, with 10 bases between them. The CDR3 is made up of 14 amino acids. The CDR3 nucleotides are TGTGCCAGCAGTTTCCAGGACAGTAATCAGCCCCAGCATTCT. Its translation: CASSFQDSNQPQHS.

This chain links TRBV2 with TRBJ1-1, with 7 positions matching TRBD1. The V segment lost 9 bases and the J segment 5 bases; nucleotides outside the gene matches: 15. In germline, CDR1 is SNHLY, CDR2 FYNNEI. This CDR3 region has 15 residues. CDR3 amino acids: CARPPTGTGWTEAFF. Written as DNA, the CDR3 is TGTGCCAGGCCCCCGACAGGGACTGGTTGGACTGAAGCTTTCTTT.

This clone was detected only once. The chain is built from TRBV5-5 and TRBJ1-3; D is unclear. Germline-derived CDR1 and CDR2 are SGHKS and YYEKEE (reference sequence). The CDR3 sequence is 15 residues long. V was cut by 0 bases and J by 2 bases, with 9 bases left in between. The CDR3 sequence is CASSLGANAGNTIYF. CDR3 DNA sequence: TGTGCCAGCAGCTTGGGGGCCAACGCTGGAAACACCATATATTTT. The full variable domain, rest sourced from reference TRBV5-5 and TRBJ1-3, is DAGVTQSPTHLIKTRGQQVTLRCSPISGHKSVSWYQQVLGQGPQFIFQYYEKEERGRGNFPDRFSARQFPNYSSELNVNALLLGDSALYLCASSLGANAGNTIYFGEGSWLTVV.

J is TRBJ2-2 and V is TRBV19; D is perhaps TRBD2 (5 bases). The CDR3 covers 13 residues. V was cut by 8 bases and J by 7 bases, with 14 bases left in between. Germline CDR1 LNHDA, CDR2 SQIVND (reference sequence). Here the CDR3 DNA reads TGTGCCAGTGGCGTGGGAGTCCTCGGGGAGCTGTTTTTT. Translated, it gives CASGVGVLGELFF.

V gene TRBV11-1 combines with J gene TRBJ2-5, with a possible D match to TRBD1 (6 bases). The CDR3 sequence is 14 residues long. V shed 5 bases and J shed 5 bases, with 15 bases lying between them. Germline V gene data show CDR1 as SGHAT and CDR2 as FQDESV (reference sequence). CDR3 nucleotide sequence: TGTGCCAGCAGCGTTACAGGGTCCAGGGAGACCCAGTACTTC. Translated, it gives CASSVTGSRETQYF.

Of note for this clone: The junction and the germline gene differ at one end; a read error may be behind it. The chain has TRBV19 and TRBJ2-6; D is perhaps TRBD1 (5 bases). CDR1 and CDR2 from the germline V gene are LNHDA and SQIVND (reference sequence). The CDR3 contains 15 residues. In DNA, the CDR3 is TGTGCCAGTAAGGTAACGGAGTCTGGGGCCAACGGCCTGACTTTC. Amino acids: CASKVTESGANGLTF.

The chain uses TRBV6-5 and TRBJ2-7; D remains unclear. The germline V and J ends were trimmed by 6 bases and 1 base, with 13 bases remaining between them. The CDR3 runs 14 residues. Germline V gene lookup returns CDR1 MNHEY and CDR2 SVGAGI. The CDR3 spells CASSSLGTSYEQYF. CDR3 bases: TGTGCCAGCAGCTCTCTGGGCACTTCCTACGAGCAGTACTTC.

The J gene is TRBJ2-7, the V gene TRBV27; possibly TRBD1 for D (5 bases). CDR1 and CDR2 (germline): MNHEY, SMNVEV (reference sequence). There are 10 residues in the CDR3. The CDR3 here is CASSPTGEDV. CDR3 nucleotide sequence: TGTGCCAGCAGTCCTACAGGTGAAGACGTC.

DNA for the CDR3: TGTGCCAGCAGCGGAAGACTAGCGGGGCATCAAGAGACCCAGTACTTC. Its translation is CASSGRLAGHQETQYF. This chain connects TRBV4-2 to TRBJ2-5, with 11 bases that match TRBD2. The CDR3 has 16 residues. The V gene's germline CDR1 is LGHNA and CDR2 YNFKEQ. Germline trimming cut 5 bases from V and 2 bases from J; bases unmatched to any gene: 7.

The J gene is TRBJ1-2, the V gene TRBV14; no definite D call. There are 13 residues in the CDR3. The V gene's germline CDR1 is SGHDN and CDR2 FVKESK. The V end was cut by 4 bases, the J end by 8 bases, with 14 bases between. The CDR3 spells CASSPPPRGGYTF. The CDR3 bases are TGTGCCAGCAGCCCTCCCCCCCGAGGAGGCTACACCTTC.

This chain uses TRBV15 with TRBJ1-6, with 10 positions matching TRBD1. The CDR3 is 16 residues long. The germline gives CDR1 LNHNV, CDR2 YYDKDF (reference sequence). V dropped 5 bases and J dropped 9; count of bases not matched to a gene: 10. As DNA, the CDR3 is TGTGCCACCAGCGCCGAAGGGGGGACAGGGGCTTCACCCCTCCACTTT. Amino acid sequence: CATSAEGGTGASPLHF.

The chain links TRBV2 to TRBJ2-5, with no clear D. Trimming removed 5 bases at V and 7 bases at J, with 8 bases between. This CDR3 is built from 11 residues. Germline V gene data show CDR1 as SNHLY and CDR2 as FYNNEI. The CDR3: CASSSVRTQYF. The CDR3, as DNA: TGTGCCAGCAGTTCGGTTAGGACCCAGTACTTC.

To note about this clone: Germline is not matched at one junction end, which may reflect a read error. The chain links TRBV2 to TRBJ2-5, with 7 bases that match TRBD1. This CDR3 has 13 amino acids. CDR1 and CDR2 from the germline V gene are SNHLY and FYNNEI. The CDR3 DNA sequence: TGTGCCATTACTAACAGGGGAAGGGAGAGCCAGTACTTC. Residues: CAITNRGRESQYF. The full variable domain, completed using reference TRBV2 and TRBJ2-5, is EPEVTQTPSHQVTQMGQEVILRCVPISNHLYFYWYRQILGQKVEFLVSFYNNEISEKSEIFDDQFSVERPDGSNFTLKIRSTKLEDSAMYFCAITNRGRESQYFGPGTRLLVL.

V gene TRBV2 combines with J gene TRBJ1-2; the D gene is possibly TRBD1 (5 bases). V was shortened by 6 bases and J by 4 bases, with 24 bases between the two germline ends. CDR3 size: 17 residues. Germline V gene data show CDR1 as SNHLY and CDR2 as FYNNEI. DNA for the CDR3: TGTGCCAGCAGCGAAAGGGGCCTCGGTGACTTTTCCTATGGCTACACCTTC. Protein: CASSERGLGDFSYGYTF.

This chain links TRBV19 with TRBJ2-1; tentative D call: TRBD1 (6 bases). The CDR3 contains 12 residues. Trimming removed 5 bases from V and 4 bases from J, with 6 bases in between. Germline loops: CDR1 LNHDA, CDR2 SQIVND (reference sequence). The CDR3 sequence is CASSQGYNEQFF. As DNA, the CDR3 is TGTGCCAGTAGTCAGGGGTACAATGAGCAGTTCTTC.

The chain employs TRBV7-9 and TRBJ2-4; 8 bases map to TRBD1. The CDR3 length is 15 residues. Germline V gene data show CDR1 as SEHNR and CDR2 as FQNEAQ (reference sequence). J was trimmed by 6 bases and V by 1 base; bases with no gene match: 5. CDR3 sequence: CASSLGDRLTNIQYF. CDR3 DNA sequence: TGTGCCAGCAGCTTAGGGGACAGGTTGACAAACATTCAGTACTTC.

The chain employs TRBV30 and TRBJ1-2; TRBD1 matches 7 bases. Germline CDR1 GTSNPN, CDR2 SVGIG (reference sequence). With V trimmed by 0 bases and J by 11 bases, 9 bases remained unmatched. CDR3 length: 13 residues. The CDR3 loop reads CAWSVHNRDSYTF. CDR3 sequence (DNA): TGTGCCTGGAGTGTACACAATCGGGACAGTTACACCTTC.

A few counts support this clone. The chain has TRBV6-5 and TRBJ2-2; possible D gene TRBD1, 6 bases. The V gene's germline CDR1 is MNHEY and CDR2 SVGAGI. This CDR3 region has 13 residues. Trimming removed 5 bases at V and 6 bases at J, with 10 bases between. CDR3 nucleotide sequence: TGTGCCAGCAGTGAGGGGGACCCCGGGGAGCTGTTTTTT. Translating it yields CASSEGDPGELFF.

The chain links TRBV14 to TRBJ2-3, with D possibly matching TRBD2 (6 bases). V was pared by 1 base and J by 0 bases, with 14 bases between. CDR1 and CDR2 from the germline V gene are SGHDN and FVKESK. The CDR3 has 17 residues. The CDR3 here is CASSQVGGSTSTDTQYF. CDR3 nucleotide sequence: TGTGCCAGCAGCCAAGTTGGGGGGTCAACTAGCACAGATACGCAGTATTTT.

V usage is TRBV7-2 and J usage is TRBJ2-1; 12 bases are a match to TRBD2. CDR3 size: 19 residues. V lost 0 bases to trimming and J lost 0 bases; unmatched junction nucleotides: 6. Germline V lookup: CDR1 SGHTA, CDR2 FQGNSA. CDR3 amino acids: CASSLAQLAGGRSYNEQFF. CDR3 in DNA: TGTGCCAGCAGCTTAGCGCAACTAGCGGGGGGCCGCTCCTACAATGAGCAGTTCTTC.

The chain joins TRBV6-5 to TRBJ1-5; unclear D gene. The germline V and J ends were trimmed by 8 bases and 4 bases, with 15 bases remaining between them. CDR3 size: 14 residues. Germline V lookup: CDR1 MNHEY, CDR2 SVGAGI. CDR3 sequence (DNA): TGTGCCAGCCGCCACGAGAGGGAGAATCAGCCCCAGCATTTT. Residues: CASRHERENQPQHF.

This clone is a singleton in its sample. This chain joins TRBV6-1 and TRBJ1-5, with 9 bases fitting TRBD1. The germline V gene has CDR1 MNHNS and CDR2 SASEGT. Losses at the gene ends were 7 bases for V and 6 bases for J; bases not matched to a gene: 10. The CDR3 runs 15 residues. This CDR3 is CASIRTGEVGQPQHF. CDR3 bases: TGTGCCAGCATTAGGACAGGGGAAGTAGGTCAGCCCCAGCATTTT.

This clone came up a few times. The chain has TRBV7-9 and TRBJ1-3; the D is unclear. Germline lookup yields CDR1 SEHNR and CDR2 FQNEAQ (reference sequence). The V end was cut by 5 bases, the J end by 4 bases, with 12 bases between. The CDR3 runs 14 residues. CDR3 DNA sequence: TGTGCCAGCAGCCAGACGGGAGTCGGAAACACCATATATTTT. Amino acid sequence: CASSQTGVGNTIYF. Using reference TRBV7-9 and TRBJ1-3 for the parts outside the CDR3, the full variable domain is DTGVSQNPRHKITKRGQNVTFRCDPISEHNRLYWYRQTLGQGPEFLTYFQNEAQLEKSRLLSDRFSAERPKGSFSTLEIQRTEQGDSAMYLCASSQTGVGNTIYFGEGSWLTVV.